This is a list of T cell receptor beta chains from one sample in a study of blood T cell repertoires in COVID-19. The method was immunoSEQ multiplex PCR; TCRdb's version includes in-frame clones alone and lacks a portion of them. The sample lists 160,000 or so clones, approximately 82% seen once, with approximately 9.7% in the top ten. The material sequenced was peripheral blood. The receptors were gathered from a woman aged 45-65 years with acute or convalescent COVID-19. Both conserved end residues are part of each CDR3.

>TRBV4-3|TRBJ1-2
CASSRTRQGLVGYTF
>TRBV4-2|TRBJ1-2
CASSRDRMGYGYTF
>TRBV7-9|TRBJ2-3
CASSRGGSWGTDTQYF
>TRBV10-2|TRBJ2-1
CASSGLLLSNEQFF
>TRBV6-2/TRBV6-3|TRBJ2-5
CASSYSSIQETQYF
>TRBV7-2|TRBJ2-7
CASSAASGTGCYEQYF
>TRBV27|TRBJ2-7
CASSPTGLRTYEQYF
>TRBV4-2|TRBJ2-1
CASSRSGGAYEQFF
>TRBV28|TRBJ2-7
CASSSVVASSYEQYF
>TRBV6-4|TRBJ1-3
CASISHVGNTIYF
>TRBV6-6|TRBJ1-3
CASSPPVFPGNTIYF
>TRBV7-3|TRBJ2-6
CASSYGQGFSGANVLTF
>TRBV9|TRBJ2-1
CASSVSGGAWDEQFF
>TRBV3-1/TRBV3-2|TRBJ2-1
CASSRATGNEQFF
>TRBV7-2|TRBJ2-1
CASSLVAGSYNEQFF
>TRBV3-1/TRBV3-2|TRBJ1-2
CASSQDFGVVAGLGYGYTF
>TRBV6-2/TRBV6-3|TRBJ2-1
CASSSTGSSYNEQFF
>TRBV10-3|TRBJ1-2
CAISGGGYGYTF
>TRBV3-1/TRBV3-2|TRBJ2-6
CASSQGGLVSGANVLTF
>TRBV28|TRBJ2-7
CASRRQGYAEQYF
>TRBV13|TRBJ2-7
CASSLGVASGITEQYF
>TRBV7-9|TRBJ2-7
CASKPYRTGQEQYF
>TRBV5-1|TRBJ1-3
CASSLDRATGNTIYF
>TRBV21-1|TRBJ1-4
CASSNGTAFNEKLFF
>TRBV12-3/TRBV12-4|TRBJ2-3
CASRVPGQTQYF
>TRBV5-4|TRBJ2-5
CASSYLLAGAGETQYF
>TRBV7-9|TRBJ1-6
CASSLFLGGNSPLHF
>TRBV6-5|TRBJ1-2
CASTPGGYGYTF
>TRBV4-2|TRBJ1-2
CASSQERGNYGYTF
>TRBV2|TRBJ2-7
CASRGPGWEQYF
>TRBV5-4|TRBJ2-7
CASSLPSQAPYEQYF
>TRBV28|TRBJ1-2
CASTPSGMHYGYTF
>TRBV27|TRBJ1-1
CASSLKRQGGAFF
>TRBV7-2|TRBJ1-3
CASSEGRRNTIYF
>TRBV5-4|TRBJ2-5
CASSRGQGGRETQYF
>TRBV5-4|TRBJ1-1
CASSHRDGYTEAFF